One T cell receptor beta chain is described in this entry. Its antigen is not known. The sample is drawn from a study of STAT3 mutations in large granular lymphocyte leukemia. In the study overall: Among longitudinally sequenced T-LGLL patients, roughly half had canonical activating STAT3 mutations detected. Over half of T-LGLL patients had one or more immunosuppressive regimens.

Study-level results: In T-cell large granular lymphocyte leukemia, about half of patients showed multiple immunodominant subclonotypes. Treatment regimens differed across patients between samplings.

TCRbeta libraries averaged around 39,000 productive templates per sample. Data came from immunoSEQ multiplex PCR; TCRdb stores just in-frame clones and leaves some out. This sample has about 42,000 clones, with roughly 77% found just once. The CDR3 is made up of 16 amino acids. The germline V gene has CDR1 LNHDA and CDR2 SQIVND (reference sequence). With 2 bases removed from V and 2 bases from J, the gap between germline ends came to 13 bases. Material for sequencing was PBMCs. The clonotype was recovered from a human donor with T large granular lymphocyte leukemia. Some clones in this sample may be carry-over from other donors' samples. The chain has TRBV19 and TRBJ1-5; tentative D call: TRBD1 (6 bases). The CDR3 sequence: CASSIYARGGNQPQHF. The DNA for the CDR3 is TGTGCCAGTAGTATATATGCCAGGGGTGGCAATCAGCCCCAGCATTTT.